One sample yielded the 19 T cell receptor beta chains listed below, sequenced in a study of OX40 agonist ivuxolimab in advanced cancers. TCRdb's copy holds only in-frame clones and misses some; the assay was immunoSEQ multiplex PCR. The sample lists approximately 91,000 clones, around 88% seen once, with 0.4% to 0.65% in the top ten. Sample: CD4+ or CD8+ T cells sorted from blood, taken in a trial of the OX40 agonist ivuxolimab. These receptors all come from an adult with an advanced solid tumor such as melanoma, head and neck, liver or kidney cancer.

This clone was counted ten times or more. The chain couples TRBV4-1 to TRBJ2-7; D gene ambiguous. Germline CDR1 and CDR2: MGHRA and YSYEKL. The germline V and J ends were trimmed by 4 bases and 4 bases, with 14 bases remaining between them. The CDR3 length is 14 residues. In DNA form, the CDR3 reads TGCGCCAGCAGCCGGAATCCCGCTCGGTACGAGCAGTACTTC. Its translation is CASSRNPARYEQYF.

CDR3 sequence: CAISEGGRGGNGYTF. The CDR3 nucleotides read TGTGCCATCAGTGAAGGGGGGCGCGGTGGGAATGGCTACACCTTC. The rearrangement joins TRBV10-3 to TRBJ1-2; possibly TRBD1 for D (6 bases). Germline CDR1 reads ENHRY; CDR2 reads SYGVKD. Trimming shortened V by 3 bases and J by 6 bases, and 17 bases separated the two germline ends. There are 15 residues in the CDR3.

The chain joins TRBV27 to TRBJ1-1; D ambiguous. This CDR3 is 13 amino acids long. Trimming stripped 3 bases from V and 4 bases from J, with 9 bases between. Looked up from germline, CDR1 is MNHEY and CDR2 is SMNVEV (reference sequence). In nucleotides, the CDR3 is TGTGCCAGCAGTTTTGGGAGAGGCACTGAAGCTTTCTTT. Amino acid sequence: CASSFGRGTEAFF.

The rearrangement uses TRBV5-4 and TRBJ2-5; 9 bases are a match to TRBD2. After removal of 0 bases from V and 5 bases from J, the junction contained 5 bases not matched to a gene. CDR1 is SGHNT, CDR2 YYREEE, per germline (reference sequence). This CDR3 is built from 15 residues. The CDR3 coding sequence is TGTGCCAGCAGCTTGGGAGCGGGGGGCATGGAGACCCAGTACTTC. Protein product: CASSLGAGGMETQYF.

V gene TRBV7-3 combines with J gene TRBJ2-6, with 10 bases lining up with TRBD2. J was trimmed by 3 bases and V by 5 bases; bases with no gene match: 13. The germline V gene encodes CDR1 SGHTA and CDR2 FQGTGA. The CDR3 is made up of 19 amino acids. The CDR3 DNA reads TGTGCCAGCAGCCCAGAGGCTAGCGGGGGATTGGGTGGGGCCAACGTCCTGACTTTC. It is translated as CASSPEASGGLGGANVLTF.

This sequence joins TRBV18 and TRBJ1-1; D gene ambiguous. This CDR3 comprises 15 residues. Trimming left V 2 bases short and J 3 bases short, with 13 bases between. Germline V gene lookup returns CDR1 KGHSH and CDR2 LQKENI. This chain's CDR3 is CASSPSSGIYTEAFF. CDR3 DNA: TGTGCCAGCTCACCATCCTCCGGGATCTACACTGAAGCTTTCTTT.

The rearrangement uses TRBV9 and TRBJ1-1, with D possibly being TRBD1 (5 bases). CDR1 and CDR2 from the germline V gene are SGDLS and YYNGEE. The germline V and J ends were trimmed by 1 base and 8 bases, with 15 bases remaining between them. The CDR3 loop spans 14 amino acids. The DNA for the CDR3 is TGTGCCAGCAGCGTACGTTGGGACTTCCTCGAAGCTTTCTTT. Amino acid sequence: CASSVRWDFLEAFF.

The chain has TRBV2 and TRBJ1-2, with 10 bases matching TRBD1. CDR3 size: 14 residues. Per the germline V gene, CDR1 is SNHLY and CDR2 is FYNNEI. J lost 5 bases, V lost 2 bases, and 2 bases had no gene match. The CDR3 here is CASSEWGQGYGYTF. The CDR3 nucleotides read TGTGCCAGCAGTGAATGGGGACAGGGGTATGGCTACACCTTC.

The rearrangement uses TRBV25-1 and TRBJ1-2; 9 positions match TRBD1. The germline V gene has CDR1 MGHDK and CDR2 SYGVNS. The CDR3 has 14 residues. V gave up 6 bases and J gave up 3 bases; unmatched junction bases: 5. The CDR3 spells CASSHRGRDYGYTF. As DNA, the CDR3 is TGTGCCAGCAGCCACAGGGGGCGTGACTATGGCTACACCTTC.

The chain uses TRBV6-6 and TRBJ1-3, with unresolved D. V was cut by 10 bases and J by 8 bases, with 15 bases left in between. The CDR3 is 12 amino acids. Germline CDR1 is MNHNY and CDR2 is SVGAGI (reference sequence). The CDR3 loop is CATSSSGDTIYF. CDR3 sequence (DNA): TGTGCCACCTCATCAAGCGGAGACACCATATATTTT.

This rearrangement joins TRBV5-1 to TRBJ2-7; unclear D gene. Trimming took off 7 bases at V and 6 bases at J, with 17 bases between the two ends. There are 13 residues in the CDR3. The germline CDR1 and CDR2 sequences are SGHRS and YFSETQ. CDR3 in DNA: TGCGCCAGCGGATGGTCGGGCATAACCGAGCAGTACTTC. As protein: CASGWSGITEQYF.

The rearrangement joins TRBV6-5 to TRBJ1-3, with unresolved D. Germline V gene lookup returns CDR1 MNHEY and CDR2 SVGAGI. Trimming cost V 10 bases and J 1 base, with 14 bases left between them. The CDR3 sequence is 14 residues long. The CDR3 region is CATHKRGSGNTIYF. The DNA of the CDR3 is TGTGCCACCCACAAAAGAGGATCTGGAAACACCATATATTTT.

This chain uses TRBV6-6 with TRBJ1-4, with D possibly being TRBD1 (6 bases). The germline V and J ends were trimmed by 5 bases and 8 bases, with 18 bases remaining between them. The CDR3 is 15 amino acids. Germline-derived CDR1 and CDR2 are MNHNY and SVGAGI (reference sequence). CDR3 nucleotide sequence: TGTGCCAGCAGTACCCCAGGGAACGGGGGCGAAAAACTGTTTTTT. Amino acids: CASSTPGNGGEKLFF.

The chain links TRBV5-1 to TRBJ1-6, with no clear D. V was pared by 0 bases and J by 4 bases, with 5 bases between. The CDR3 contains 14 residues. CDR1 SGHRS and CDR2 YFSETQ come from the germline V gene. The CDR3 sequence is CASSLGQYNSPLHF. As DNA, the CDR3 is TGCGCCAGCAGCTTGGGCCAGTATAATTCACCCCTCCACTTT.

The chain employs TRBV29-1 and TRBJ1-2; no reliable D call. V was pared by 1 base and J by 2 bases, with 8 bases between. The CDR3 covers 13 residues. Germline loops: CDR1 SQVTM, CDR2 ANQGSEA. In DNA form, the CDR3 reads TGCAGCGTTGAAGGGGCGGGGAACTATGGCTACACCTTC. This sequence encodes CSVEGAGNYGYTF. Variable domain in full (rest from reference TRBV29-1 and TRBJ1-2): SAVISQKPSRDICQRGTSLTIQCQVDSQVTMMFWYRQQPGQSLTLIATANQGSEATYESGFVIDKFPISRPNLTFSTLTVSNMSPEDSSIYLCSVEGAGNYGYTFGSGTRLTVV.

This clone has only a few counts. The chain has TRBV20-1 and TRBJ1-1, with no clear D. Germline values: CDR1 DFQATT, CDR2 SNEGSKA (reference sequence). Trimming took off 0 bases at V and 5 bases at J, with 4 bases between the two ends. The length of the CDR3 is 11 residues. CDR3 coding DNA: TGCAGTGCTAGAGACGGGACTGAAGCTTTCTTT. It yields the protein CSARDGTEAFF.

Comments on this clone: The identical CDR3 is also encoded by other nucleotide sequences in the sample. The chain uses TRBV9 and TRBJ2-3; D uncertain. Germline V lookup: CDR1 SGDLS, CDR2 YYNGEE. Trimming stripped 0 bases from V and 5 bases from J, with 4 bases between. There are 12 residues in the CDR3. CDR3 in amino acids: CASSVGGDTQYF. The DNA of the CDR3 is TGTGCCAGCAGCGTAGGGGGAGATACGCAGTATTTT.

This chain links TRBV5-6 with TRBJ2-3; 9 bases fit TRBD2. The CDR3 is 18 residues long. CDR1 is SGHDT and CDR2 is YYEEEE in the germline V gene. The trim removed 3 bases at V and 2 bases at J, leaving 13 bases unmatched. CDR3 amino acids: CASSSTLGLAVNTDTQYF. CDR3 bases: TGTGCCAGCAGCTCCACCCTGGGACTAGCAGTTAACACAGATACGCAGTATTTT.

The rearrangement joins TRBV2 to TRBJ1-5, with D possibly TRBD1 on 5 matching bases. The CDR3 totals 15 residues. Trimming removed 1 base at V and 7 bases at J, with 14 bases between. Germline V gene data show CDR1 as SNHLY and CDR2 as FYNNEI. The CDR3 nucleotides read TGTGCCAGCAGTGAAGGGGGACCAGTCGGCCAGCCCCAGCATTTT. Translating gives CASSEGGPVGQPQHF.